A selection of T cell receptor beta chains follows, all from one sample in a study of human T cells and chemical hapten exposure. One entry per CDR3 protein results from TCRdb running MiXCR on the RACE reads. Among approximately 97,000 distinct CDR3 sequences listed, approximately 8.2% were seen once. The sample was whole blood. The receptors come from a female donor in good health. Some clones in this sample may be carry-over from other donors' samples. Each CDR3 is given with its conserved first and last residue. D genes are given only for firm matches. Clone size is given for some rows only: seen once, a few or many times, or a class if the clone is expanded.

d_call | j_call | v_call | clone_size | cdr3_nt | cdr3_aa
. | TRBJ2-5 | TRBV20-1 | . | TGCAGTGCTAGAGACCCACGCAGGACGGGACAAGAGACCCAGTACTTC | CSARDPRRTGQETQYF
TRBD1 | TRBJ1-6 | TRBV20-1 | few | TGCAGTGCTAGAGATCGGGACAGCGGAGGGAATAATTCACCCCTCCACTTT | CSARDRDSGGNNSPLHF
. | TRBJ1-4 | TRBV19 | many | TGTGCCAGTAGTTGGGACGAAAGAAATGAAAAACTGTTTTTT | CASSWDERNEKLFF
TRBD2 | TRBJ2-5 | TRBV6-6 | many | TGTGCCAGCATTCTATTGGGGGGAGGGGTGCCGGAGACCCAGTACTTC | CASILLGGGVPETQYF
TRBD2 | TRBJ2-1 | TRBV12-3/TRBV12-4 | many | TGTGCCAGCAGTTTGGGAGGGCCACACAATGAGCAGTTCTTC | CASSLGGPHNEQFF
TRBD2 | TRBJ2-1 | TRBV20-1 | few | TGCAGTGCCTTGCGCACGGGACTAGCGGGAGGGAGTTCCTACAATGAGCAGTTCTTC | CSALRTGLAGGSSYNEQFF
. | TRBJ2-1 | TRBV7-6 | . | TGTGCCAGCAGCTTATCTATCGGGAGCTCCTACAATGAGCAGTTCTTC | CASSLSIGSSYNEQFF
. | TRBJ2-5 | TRBV3-1 | few | TGTGCCAGCAGCCAAGAGATACAGACATACCAAGAGACCCAGTACTTC | CASSQEIQTYQETQYF
. | TRBJ2-3 | TRBV2 | . | TGTGCCAGCAGTCCCCATTTCTTGGGGTACACAGATACGCAGTATTTT | CASSPHFLGYTDTQYF
TRBD1 | TRBJ2-1 | TRBV29-1 | . | TGCAGCGTCGGCGGACAGGGGGCAGGTGAGCAGTTCTTC | CSVGGQGAGEQFF
. | TRBJ2-5 | TRBV12-3/TRBV12-4 | many | TGTGCCACCGCCGTTGGCAGGGGAGAGACCCAGTACTTC | CATAVGRGETQYF
TRBD2 | TRBJ2-1 | TRBV15 | . | TGTGCCACCAGCAGTGAGGGACTAGCGGGAGAGGGCGATGAGCAGTTCTTC | CATSSEGLAGEGDEQFF
. | TRBJ2-5 | TRBV10-3 | . | TGTGCCATCAGTGAGGCTCAGGGCCAGACCCAGTACTTC | CAISEAQGQTQYF
TRBD1 | TRBJ2-6 | TRBV29-1 | . | TGCAGCGCCCAGACAGGGACTGGGGCCAACGTCCTGACTTTC | CSAQTGTGANVLTF
. | TRBJ2-3 | TRBV3-1 | many | TGTGCCAGCAGCCAGTCCGGGGGTACAGATACGCAGTATTTT | CASSQSGGTDTQYF
TRBD2 | TRBJ2-1 | TRBV6-2/TRBV6-3 | . | TGTGCCAGCAGTACCAGACTAGCGGGACGGTACAATGAGCAGTTCTTC | CASSTRLAGRYNEQFF
. | TRBJ1-1 | TRBV19 | many | TGTGCCAGTAGTAACTTCAGGATGAACACTGAAGCTTTCTTT | CASSNFRMNTEAFF
TRBD1 | TRBJ1-4 | TRBV12-3/TRBV12-4 | once | TGTGCCAGCAGTTCAGGGGGTCCCCCGGGTGATGAAAAACTGTTTTTT | CASSSGGPPGDEKLFF
TRBD2 | TRBJ2-2 | TRBV7-3 | few | TGTGCCAGCAGCTTAAACCGGCTAGCGGGAGCTGCCGGGGAGCTGTTTTTT | CASSLNRLAGAAGELFF